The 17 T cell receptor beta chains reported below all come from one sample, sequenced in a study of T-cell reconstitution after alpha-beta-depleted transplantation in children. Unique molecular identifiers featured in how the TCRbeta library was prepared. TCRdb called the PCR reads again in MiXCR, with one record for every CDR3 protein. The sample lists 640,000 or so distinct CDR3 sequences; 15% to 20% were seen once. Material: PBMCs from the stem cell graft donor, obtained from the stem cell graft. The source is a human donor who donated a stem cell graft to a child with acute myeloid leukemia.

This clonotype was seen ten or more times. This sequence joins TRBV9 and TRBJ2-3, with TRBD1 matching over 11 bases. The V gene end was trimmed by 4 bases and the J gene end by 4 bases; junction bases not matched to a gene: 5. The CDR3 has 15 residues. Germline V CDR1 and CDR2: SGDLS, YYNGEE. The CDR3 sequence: CASSSGQGAADTQYF. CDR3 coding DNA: TGTGCCAGCAGCTCCGGACAGGGGGCGGCAGATACGCAGTATTTT.

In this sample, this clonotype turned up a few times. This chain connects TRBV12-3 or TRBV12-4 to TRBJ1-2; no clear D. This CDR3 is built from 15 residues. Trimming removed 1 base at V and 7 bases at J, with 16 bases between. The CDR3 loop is CASSLEGAIGSGYTF. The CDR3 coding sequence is TGTGCCAGCAGTTTAGAGGGAGCCATTGGGTCTGGCTACACCTTC.

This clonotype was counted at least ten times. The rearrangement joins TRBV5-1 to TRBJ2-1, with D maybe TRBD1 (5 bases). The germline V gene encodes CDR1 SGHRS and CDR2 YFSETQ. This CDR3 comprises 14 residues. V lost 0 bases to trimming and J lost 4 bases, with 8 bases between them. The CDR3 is CASSLGDSYNEQFF. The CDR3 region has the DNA TGCGCCAGCAGCTTGGGCGACAGTTACAATGAGCAGTTCTTC.

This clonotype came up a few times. The CDR3 loop reads CASSARQGADQPQHF. CDR3 bases: TGTGCCAGCAGTGCAAGACAGGGGGCGGATCAGCCCCAGCATTTT. The rearrangement uses TRBV12-3 or TRBV12-4 and TRBJ1-5; TRBD1 aligns across 10 bases. CDR3 length equals 15 residues. Germline trimming cut 5 bases from V and 5 bases from J; bases unmatched to any gene: 6.

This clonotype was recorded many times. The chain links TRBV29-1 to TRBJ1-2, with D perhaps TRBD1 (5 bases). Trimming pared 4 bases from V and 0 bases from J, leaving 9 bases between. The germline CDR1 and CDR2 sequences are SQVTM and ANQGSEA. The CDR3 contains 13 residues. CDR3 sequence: CSVAGRANYGYTF. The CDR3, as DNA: TGCAGCGTTGCAGGGAGAGCTAACTATGGCTACACCTTC.

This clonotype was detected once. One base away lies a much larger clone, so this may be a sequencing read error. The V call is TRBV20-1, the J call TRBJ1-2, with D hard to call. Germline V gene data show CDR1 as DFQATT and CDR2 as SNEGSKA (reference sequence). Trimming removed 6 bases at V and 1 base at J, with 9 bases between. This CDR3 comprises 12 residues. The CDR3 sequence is CSAPFGNYGYTF. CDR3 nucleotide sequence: TGCAGTGCCCCGTTTGGTAACTATGGCTACACCTTC.

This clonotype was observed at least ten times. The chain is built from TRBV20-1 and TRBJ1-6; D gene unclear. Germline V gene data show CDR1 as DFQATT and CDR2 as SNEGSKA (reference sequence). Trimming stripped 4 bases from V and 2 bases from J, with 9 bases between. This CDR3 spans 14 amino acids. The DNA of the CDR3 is TGCAGTGCTAATGAGGTCCCCTATAATTCACCCCTCCACTTT. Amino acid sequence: CSANEVPYNSPLHF.

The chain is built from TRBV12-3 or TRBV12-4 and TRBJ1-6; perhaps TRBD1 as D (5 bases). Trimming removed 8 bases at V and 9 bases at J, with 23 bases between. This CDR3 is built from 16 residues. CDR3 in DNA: TGTGCCAGCGGCGGGGACCTAGGCTTCGGGAGTTCACCCCTCCACTTT. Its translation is CASGGDLGFGSSPLHF.

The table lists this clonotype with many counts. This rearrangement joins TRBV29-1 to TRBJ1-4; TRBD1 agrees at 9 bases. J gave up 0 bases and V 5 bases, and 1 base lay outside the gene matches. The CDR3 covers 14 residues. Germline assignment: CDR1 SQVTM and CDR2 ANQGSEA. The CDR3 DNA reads TGCAGCGTTTGGACAGGGGCAACTAATGAAAAACTGTTTTTT. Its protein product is CSVWTGATNEKLFF.

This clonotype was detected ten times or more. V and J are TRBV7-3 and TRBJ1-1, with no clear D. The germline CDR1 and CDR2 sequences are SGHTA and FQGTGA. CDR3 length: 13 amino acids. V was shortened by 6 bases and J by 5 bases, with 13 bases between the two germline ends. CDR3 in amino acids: CASRFTEGTEAFF. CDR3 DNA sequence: TGTGCCAGCAGATTTACGGAAGGGACTGAAGCTTTCTTT.

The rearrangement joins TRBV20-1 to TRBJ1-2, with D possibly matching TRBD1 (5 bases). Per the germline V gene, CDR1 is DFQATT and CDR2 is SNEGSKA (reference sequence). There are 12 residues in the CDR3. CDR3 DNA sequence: TGCAGCCCCGGGACTCAGGCCTATGGCTACACCTTC. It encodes CSPGTQAYGYTF.

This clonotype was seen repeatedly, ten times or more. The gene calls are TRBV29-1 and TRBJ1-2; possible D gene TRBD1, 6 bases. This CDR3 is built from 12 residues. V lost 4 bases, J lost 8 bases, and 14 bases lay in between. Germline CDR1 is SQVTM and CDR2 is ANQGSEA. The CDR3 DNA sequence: TGCAGCGTTGGGTCAGGGGTAAACGGCTACACCTTC. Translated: CSVGSGVNGYTF.

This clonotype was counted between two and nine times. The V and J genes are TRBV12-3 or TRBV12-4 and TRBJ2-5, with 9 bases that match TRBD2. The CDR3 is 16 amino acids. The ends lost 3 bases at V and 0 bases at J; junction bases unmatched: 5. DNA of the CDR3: TGTGCCAGCAGTTTTAACAGCGGGGGGTACCAAGAGACCCAGTACTTC. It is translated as CASSFNSGGYQETQYF.

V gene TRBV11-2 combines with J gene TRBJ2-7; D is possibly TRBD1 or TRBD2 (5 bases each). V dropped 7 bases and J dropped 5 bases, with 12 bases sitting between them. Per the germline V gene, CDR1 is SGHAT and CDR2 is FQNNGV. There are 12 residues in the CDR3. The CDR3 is CASKGPGNEQYF. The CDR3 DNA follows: TGTGCCAGCAAGGGACCCGGGAACGAGCAGTACTTC.

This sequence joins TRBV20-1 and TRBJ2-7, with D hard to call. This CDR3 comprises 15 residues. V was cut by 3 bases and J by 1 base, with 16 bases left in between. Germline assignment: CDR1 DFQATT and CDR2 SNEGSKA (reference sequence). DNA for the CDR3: TGCAGTGCTAGGGTCCTCAGCACCCCTTCCTACGAGCAGTACTTC. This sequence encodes CSARVLSTPSYEQYF.

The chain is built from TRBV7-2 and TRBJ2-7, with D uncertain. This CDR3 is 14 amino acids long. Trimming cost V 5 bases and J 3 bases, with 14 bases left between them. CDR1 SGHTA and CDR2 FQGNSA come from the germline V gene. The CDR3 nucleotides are TGTGCCAGCAGCCCCATCAGTACAGACTACGAGCAGTACTTC. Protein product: CASSPISTDYEQYF.

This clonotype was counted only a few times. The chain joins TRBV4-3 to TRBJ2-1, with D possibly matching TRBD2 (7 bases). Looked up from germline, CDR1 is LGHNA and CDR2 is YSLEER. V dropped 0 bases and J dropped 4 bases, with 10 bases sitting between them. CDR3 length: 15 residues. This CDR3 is CASSQDGGPYNEQFF. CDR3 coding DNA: TGCGCCAGCAGCCAAGACGGGGGGCCATACAATGAGCAGTTCTTC.